The entry that follows covers one TCR beta chain sequence. The source of the sample is a study of blood T cell repertoires in COVID-19. Study background: Material from acute and convalescent COVID-19 was sourced from the United States, Italy and Spain. T cells, B-cell-depleted T cells, or PBMCs supplied cDNA or gDNA.

The V gene end was trimmed by 4 bases and the J gene end by 0 bases; junction bases not matched to a gene: 17. CDR1 and CDR2 from the germline V gene are LNHDA and SQIVND (reference sequence). The CDR3 totals 21 residues. Source study methods: The authors estimated nucleated cell counts from reference gene primer amplification. Here immunoSEQ multiplex PCR was the method, and the copy in TCRdb shows in-frame clones only, minus some. The DNA gave D and trimming, while V, J and clone size come from that table. The sample holds 90,000 to 120,000 clones, around 88% seen once. The rearrangement joins TRBV19 to TRBJ2-1, with 11 bases that match TRBD2. This TCR came from a man aged 45-65 years with active or convalescent COVID-19. Sequencing input: peripheral blood. The CDR3 spells CASSTLVAGGRKESSYNEQFF. CDR3 sequence (DNA): TGTGCCAGTAGTACCCTCGTAGCGGGAGGGCGTAAAGAGAGCTCCTACAATGAGCAGTTCTTC.